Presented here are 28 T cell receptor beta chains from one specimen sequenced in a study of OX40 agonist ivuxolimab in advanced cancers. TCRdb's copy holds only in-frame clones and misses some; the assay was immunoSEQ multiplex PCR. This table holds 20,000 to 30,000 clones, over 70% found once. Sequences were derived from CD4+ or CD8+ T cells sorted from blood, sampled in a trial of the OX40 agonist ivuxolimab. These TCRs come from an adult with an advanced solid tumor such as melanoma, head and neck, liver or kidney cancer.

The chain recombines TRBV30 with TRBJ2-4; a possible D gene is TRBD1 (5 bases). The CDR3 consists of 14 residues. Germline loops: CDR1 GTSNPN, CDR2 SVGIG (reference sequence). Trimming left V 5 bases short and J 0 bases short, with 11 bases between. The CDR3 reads CAWSPDRAKNIQYF. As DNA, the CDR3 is TGTGCCTGGTCTCCCGACAGAGCCAAAAACATTCAGTACTTC.

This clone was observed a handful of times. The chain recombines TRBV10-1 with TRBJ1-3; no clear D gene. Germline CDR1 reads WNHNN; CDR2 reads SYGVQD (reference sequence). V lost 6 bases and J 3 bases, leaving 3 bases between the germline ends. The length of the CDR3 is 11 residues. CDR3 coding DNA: TGCGCCAGCAGCCTTGGAAACACCATATATTTT. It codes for CASSLGNTIYF.

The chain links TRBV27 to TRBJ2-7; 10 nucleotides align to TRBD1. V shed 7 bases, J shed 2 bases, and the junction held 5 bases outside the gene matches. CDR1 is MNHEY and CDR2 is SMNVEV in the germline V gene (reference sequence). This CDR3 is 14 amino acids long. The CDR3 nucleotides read TGTGCCAGCAACCGGACAGGGGGAACCTACGAGCAGTACTTC. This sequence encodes CASNRTGGTYEQYF.

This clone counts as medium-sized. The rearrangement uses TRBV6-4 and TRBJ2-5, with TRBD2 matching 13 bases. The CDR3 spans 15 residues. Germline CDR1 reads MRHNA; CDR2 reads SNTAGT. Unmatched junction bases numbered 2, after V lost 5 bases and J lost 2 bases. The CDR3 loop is CASSMTSGGQETQYF. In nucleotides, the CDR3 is TGTGCCAGCAGTATGACTAGCGGGGGGCAAGAGACCCAGTACTTC.

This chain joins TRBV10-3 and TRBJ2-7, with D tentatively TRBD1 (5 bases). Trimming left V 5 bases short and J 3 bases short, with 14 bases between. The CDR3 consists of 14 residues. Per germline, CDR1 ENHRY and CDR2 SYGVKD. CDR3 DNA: TGTGCCATCAGTCGATTACAGGAGAACTACGAGCAGTACTTC. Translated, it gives CAISRLQENYEQYF.

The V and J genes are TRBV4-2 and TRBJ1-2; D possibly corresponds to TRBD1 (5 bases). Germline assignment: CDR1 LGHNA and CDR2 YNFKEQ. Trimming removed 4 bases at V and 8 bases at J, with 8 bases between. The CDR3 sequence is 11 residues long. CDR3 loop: CASSPWDGYTF. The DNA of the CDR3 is TGTGCCAGCAGCCCCTGGGACGGCTACACCTTC.

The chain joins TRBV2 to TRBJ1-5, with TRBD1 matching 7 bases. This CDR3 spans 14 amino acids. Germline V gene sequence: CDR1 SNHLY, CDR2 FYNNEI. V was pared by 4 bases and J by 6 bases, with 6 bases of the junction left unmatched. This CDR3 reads CASSGQGLGQPQHF. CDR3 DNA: TGTGCCAGCAGTGGACAGGGTTTAGGTCAGCCCCAGCATTTT. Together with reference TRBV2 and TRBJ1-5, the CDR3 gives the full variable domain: EPEVTQTPSHQVTQMGQEVILRCVPISNHLYFYWYRQILGQKVEFLVSFYNNEISEKSEIFDDQFSVERPDGSNFTLKIRSTKLEDSAMYFCASSGQGLGQPQHFGDGTRLSIL.

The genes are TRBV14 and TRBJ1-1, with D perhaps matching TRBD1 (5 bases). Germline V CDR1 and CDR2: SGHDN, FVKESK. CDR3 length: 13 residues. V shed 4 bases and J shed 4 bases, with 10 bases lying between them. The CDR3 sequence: CASSLQEVTEAFF. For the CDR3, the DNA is TGTGCCAGCAGCCTACAGGAGGTCACTGAAGCTTTCTTT. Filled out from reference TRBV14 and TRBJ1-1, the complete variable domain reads EAGVTQFPSHSVIEKGQTVTLRCDPISGHDNLYWYRRVMGKEIKFLLHFVKESKQDESGMPNNRFLAERTGGTYSTLKVQPAELEDSGVYFCASSLQEVTEAFFGQGTRLTVV.

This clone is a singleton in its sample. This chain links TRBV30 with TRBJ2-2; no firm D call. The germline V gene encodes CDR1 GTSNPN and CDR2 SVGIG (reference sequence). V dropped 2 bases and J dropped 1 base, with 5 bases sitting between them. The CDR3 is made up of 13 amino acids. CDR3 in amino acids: CAWSLRNTGELFF. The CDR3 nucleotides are TGTGCCTGGAGTCTAAGGAACACCGGGGAGCTGTTTTTT.

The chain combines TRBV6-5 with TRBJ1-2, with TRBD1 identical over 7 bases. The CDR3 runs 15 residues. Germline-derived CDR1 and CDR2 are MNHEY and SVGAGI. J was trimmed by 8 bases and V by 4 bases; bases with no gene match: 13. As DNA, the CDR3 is TGTGCCAGCAGTTCAAAACAGGGGCGCCTAGGGGGCTACACCTTC. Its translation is CASSSKQGRLGGYTF.

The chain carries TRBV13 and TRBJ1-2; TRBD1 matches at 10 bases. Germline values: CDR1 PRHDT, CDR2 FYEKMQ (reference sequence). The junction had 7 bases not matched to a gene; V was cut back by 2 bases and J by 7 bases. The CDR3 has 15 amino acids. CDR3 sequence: CASSLYGQGGGGYTF. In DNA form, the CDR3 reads TGTGCCAGCAGCTTATATGGACAGGGGGGAGGTGGCTACACCTTC.

This chain's CDR3 is CASSSGDQETQYF. The CDR3 region has the DNA TGCGCCAGCAGCTCCGGAGACCAAGAGACCCAGTACTTC. V usage is TRBV5-1 and J usage is TRBJ2-5; D is unclear. Germline loops: CDR1 SGHRS, CDR2 YFSETQ. Trimming pared 3 bases from V and 0 bases from J, leaving 6 bases between. CDR3 length: 13 amino acids.

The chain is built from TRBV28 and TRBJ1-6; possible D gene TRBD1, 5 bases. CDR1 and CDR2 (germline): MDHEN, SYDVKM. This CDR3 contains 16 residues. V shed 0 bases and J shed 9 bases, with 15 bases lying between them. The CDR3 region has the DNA TGTGCCAGCAGTTTATGGGGGACCCCAATGCGTTCACCCCTCCACTTT. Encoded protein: CASSLWGTPMRSPLHF. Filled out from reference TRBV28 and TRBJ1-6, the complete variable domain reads DVKVTQSSRYLVKRTGEKVFLECVQDMDHENMFWYRQDPGLGLRLIYFSYDVKMKEKGDIPEGYSVSREKKERFSLILESASTNQTSMYLCASSLWGTPMRSPLHFGNGTRLTVT.

The CDR3 coding sequence is TGTGCCAGCTCACCACTGAGACAAGCCGGGGAGCTGTTTTTT. As protein: CASSPLRQAGELFF. The J gene is TRBJ2-2, the V gene TRBV18; D unresolved. V gave up 1 base and J gave up 6 bases, with 9 bases separating them. This CDR3 is 14 amino acids long. The V gene's germline CDR1 is KGHSH and CDR2 LQKENI.

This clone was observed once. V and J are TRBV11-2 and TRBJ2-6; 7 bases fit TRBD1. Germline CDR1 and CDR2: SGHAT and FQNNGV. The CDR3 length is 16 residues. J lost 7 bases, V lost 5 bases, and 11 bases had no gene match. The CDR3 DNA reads TGTGCCAGCAGCCAACTCGAGGGGGCCCGAGCCAACGTCCTGACTTTC. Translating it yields CASSQLEGARANVLTF.

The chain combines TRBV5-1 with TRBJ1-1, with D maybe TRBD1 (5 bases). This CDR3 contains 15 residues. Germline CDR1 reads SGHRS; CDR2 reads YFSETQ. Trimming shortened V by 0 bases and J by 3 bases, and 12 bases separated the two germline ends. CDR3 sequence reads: CASSLAWGKDTEAFF. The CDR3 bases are TGCGCCAGCAGCTTGGCTTGGGGGAAAGACACTGAAGCTTTCTTT.

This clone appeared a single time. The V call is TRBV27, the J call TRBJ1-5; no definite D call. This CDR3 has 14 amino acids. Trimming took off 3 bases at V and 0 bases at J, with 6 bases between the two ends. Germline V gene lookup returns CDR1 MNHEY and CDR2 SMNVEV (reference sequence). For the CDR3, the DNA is TGTGCCAGCAGTTTTTCCGGTAGCAATCAGCCCCAGCATTTT. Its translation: CASSFSGSNQPQHF.

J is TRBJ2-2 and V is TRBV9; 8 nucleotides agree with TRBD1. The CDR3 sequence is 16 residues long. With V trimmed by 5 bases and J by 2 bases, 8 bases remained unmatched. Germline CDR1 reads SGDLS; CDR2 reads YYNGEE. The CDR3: CASRKPGQDNTGELFF. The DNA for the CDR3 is TGTGCCAGCAGAAAACCGGGACAGGACAACACCGGGGAGCTGTTTTTT. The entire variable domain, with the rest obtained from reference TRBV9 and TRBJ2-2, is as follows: DSGVTQTPKHLITATGQRVTLRCSPRSGDLSVYWYQQSLDQGLQFLIQYYNGEERAKGNILERFSAQQFPDLHSELNLSSLELGDSALYFCASRKPGQDNTGELFFGEGSRLTVL.

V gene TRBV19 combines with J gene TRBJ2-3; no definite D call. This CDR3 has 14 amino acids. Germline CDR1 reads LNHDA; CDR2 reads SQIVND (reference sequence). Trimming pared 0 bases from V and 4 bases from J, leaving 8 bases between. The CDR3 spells CASSIDLVSDTQYF. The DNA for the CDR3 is TGTGCCAGTAGTATAGATTTAGTCTCAGATACGCAGTATTTT.

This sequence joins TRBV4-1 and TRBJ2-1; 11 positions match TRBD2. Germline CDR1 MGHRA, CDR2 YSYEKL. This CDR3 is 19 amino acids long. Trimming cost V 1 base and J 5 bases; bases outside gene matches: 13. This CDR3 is CASSQGHFGTSGVNNEQFF. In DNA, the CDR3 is TGCGCCAGCAGCCAAGGGCATTTCGGGACTAGCGGAGTAAACAATGAGCAGTTCTTC.

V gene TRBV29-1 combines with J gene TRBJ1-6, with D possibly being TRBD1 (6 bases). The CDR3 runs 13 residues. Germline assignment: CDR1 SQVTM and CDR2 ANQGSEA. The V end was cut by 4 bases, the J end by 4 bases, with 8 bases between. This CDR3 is CSVGQDYNSPLHF. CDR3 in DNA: TGCAGCGTTGGACAGGATTATAATTCACCCCTCCACTTT.

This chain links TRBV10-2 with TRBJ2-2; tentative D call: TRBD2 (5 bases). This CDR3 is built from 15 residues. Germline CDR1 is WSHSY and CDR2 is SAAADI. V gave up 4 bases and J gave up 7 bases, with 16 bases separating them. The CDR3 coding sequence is TGCGCCAGCAGTGGATATTTTGGCCGGGGCGGGGAGCTGTTTTTT. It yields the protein CASSGYFGRGGELFF.

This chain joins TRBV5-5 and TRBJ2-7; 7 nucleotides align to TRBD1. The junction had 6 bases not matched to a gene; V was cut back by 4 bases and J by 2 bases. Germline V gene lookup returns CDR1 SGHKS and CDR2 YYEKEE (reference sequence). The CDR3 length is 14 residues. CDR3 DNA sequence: TGTGCCAGCAGCACTCAAGACAGGGCCTACGAGCAGTACTTC. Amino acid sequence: CASSTQDRAYEQYF.

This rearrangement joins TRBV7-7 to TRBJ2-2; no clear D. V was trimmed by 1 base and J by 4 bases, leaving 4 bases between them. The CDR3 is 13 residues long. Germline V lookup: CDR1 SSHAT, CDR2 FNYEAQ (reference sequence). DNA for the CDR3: TGTGCCAGCAGCTTAGGTGGCACCGGGGAGCTGTTTTTT. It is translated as CASSLGGTGELFF. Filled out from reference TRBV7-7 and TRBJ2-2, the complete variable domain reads GAGVSQSPRYKVTKRGQDVTLRCDPISSHATLYWYQQALGQGPEFLTYFNYEAQPDKSGLPSDRFSAERPEGSISTLTIQRTEQRDSAMYRCASSLGGTGELFFGEGSRLTVL.

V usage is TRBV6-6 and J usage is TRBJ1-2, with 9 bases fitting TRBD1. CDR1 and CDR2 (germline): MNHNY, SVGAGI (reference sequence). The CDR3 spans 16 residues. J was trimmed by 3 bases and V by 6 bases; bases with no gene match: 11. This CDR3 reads CASRLQPGQGDYGYTF. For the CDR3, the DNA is TGTGCCAGCAGGCTCCAACCGGGACAGGGAGACTATGGCTACACCTTC.

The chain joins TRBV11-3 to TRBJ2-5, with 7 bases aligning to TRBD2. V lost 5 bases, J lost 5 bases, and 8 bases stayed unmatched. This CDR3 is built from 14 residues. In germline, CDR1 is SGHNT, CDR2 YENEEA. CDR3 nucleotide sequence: TGTGCCAGCAGCCTTACGACTAGCACGGAGACCCAGTACTTC. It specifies CASSLTTSTETQYF.

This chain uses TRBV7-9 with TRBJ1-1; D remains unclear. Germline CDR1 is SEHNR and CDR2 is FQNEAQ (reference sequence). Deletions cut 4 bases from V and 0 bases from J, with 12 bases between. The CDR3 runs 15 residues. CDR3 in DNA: TGTGCCAGCAGCTCAGGTGCGGCTATGAACACTGAAGCTTTCTTT. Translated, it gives CASSSGAAMNTEAFF. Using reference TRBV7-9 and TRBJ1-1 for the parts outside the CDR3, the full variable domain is DTGVSQNPRHKITKRGQNVTFRCDPISEHNRLYWYRQTLGQGPEFLTYFQNEAQLEKSRLLSDRFSAERPKGSFSTLEIQRTEQGDSAMYLCASSSGAAMNTEAFFGQGTRLTVV.

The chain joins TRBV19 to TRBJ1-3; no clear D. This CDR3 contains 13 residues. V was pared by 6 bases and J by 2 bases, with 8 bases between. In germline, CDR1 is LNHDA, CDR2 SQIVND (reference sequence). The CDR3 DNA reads TGTGCCAGTAGACATCCCGCTGGAAACACCATATATTTT. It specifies CASRHPAGNTIYF. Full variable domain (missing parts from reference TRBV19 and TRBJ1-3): DGGITQSPKYLFRKEGQNVTLSCEQNLNHDAMYWYRQDPGQGLRLIYYSQIVNDFQKGDIAEGYSVSREKKESFPLTVTSAQKNPTAFYLCASRHPAGNTIYFGEGSWLTVV.